This T cell receptor (beta chain) was obtained from a study of cytomegalovirus exposure and HLA in healthy donors (dated by TCRdb to the late 2010s). For context, the study as a whole: An earlier analysis of fewer than 750 of the donors reported 276 Gb of sequence data and roughly 120 million unique TCR beta sequences obtained from roughly 170 million T cells. Roughly 300 gigabases of sequencing data and about 92 million unique TCR sequences made up an early release that covered some 640 HLA-typed donors. Among about 400 genotyped donors of the cohort, an average of roughly 230,000 unique TCR beta nucleotide sequences was sequenced per donor, of which roughly 17% were non-productive. Every discovery cohort repertoire had been produced on one sequencing platform. The genetic ancestry cluster associated with self-reported Caucasian donors included 80% to 90% of the roughly 400 genotyped donors. In a later analysis, previously published TCR beta repertoires from roughly 710 donors were re-analyzed and high-resolution HLA genotyping was added so that TCR occurrence patterns could be studied. Because of strong linkage in the cohort, five DR-DQ haplotypes were treated as single units for association and clustering. A later genetic analysis used genome-wide SNP genotypes for about 55% of the 666 donors, treating that subset as a discovery cohort. Typing coverage differed by locus: A, B, C, DRB1 and DQB1 were typed in roughly 629-630 donors, DQA1 in around 500, DPA1 in some 600, and DPB1 in 472. Using immunosequencing, the study profiled T cell repertoires from 500 to 800 subjects and related those repertoires to cytomegalovirus serostatus. The study combined high-throughput TCR immunosequencing, statistical association of individual TCRs with disease status, and machine learning to predict cytomegalovirus infection status. HLA typing included class I and class II loci at four-digit resolution. The study aimed to test whether cataloging public T cell receptors could reveal signatures of past pathogen exposure. To decide whether each TCR beta V gene segment behaved as functional or pseudogenic, an earlier analysis of some 600 of the donors relied on high-throughput TCR beta sequencing. Rather than using new phenotypic data, the later analysis identified candidate immune exposures from TCR beta sequences and from how often those sequences occurred across donors. Alongside the repertoire data, information on donor age, sex, ethnicity and CMV serostatus was compiled. A separate validation cohort of over a hundred different subjects was used in addition to the roughly 700-subject first cohort. The paper as a whole reports these results and caveats: A later analysis found that TCR association rates varied across HLA loci, with DRB1 alleles showing the most associated TCRs and HLA-C alleles the fewest. Assigning TCR associations to individual alleles was difficult when HLA alleles, especially DR and DQ, strongly co-occurred. Presence/absence analyses assumed roughly uniform sequencing depth across donors, an assumption that may not hold. A cluster of highly shared sequence variants was judged likely to be a technical artifact of the sequencing pipeline. Immune exposure information for the cohort was limited to CMV serostatus. In a later analysis, most CMV-associated TCR beta chains were found to appear HLA-restricted, with HLA associations seemingly driven largely by CMV exposure. In a later analysis, HLA-associated TCR beta chains were found to be more clonally expanded and to have lower generation probabilities than equally common non-associated chains. The classifier was reported to diagnose cytomegalovirus status with high specificity and sensitivity in both the original cohort and the validation cohort. According to a later analysis, parvovirus B19, influenza, CMV and Epstein-Barr virus appeared linked to several top co-occurrence clusters. Specific HLA alleles were associated with 15,000 to 20,000 TCR beta sequences at a false discovery rate of 0.05 in a later analysis. It was suggested by the authors that the approach could potentially be generalized to other disease states and immunological phenotypes. Across donors, most TCR sequences were observed very rarely, whereas some public TCRs were present in many individuals. In an earlier analysis of about 600 of the donors, most TCR beta V segments appeared in productive rearrangements about 87% or about 30% of the time, broadly matching IMGT annotations. Linkage disequilibrium might explain the correlated functional status among segregating V segments, but an unknown experimental factor could not be ruled out. A few of the identified cytomegalovirus-associated TCR beta chains were confirmed in vitro to be specific for cytomegalovirus antigens. Because HLA typing was unavailable for some donors at each locus, only the typed subset was used in association tests. In this cohort, only TCR beta chains were sequenced, and detectable features were limited by the absence of alpha or paired-chain data. A further reported finding was that TCR beta sequences accurately predicted the HLA-A and HLA-B alleles for most subjects in the first cohort. In a later genetic analysis, fewer N-insertions in productive TCRs were reported among donors in an Asian-associated ancestry cluster than the 666-donor mean. Because counts were too low, approximately 18 rarely observed V segments, including chromosome 9 orphons, were excluded from the earlier analysis of fewer than 650 of the donors. In a later genetic analysis, a missense DCLRE1C variant was associated with V-gene and J-gene trimming of TCR beta chains, and the association was replicated in an independent cohort. Some IMGT-functional V segments, including TRBV6-2 and TRBV6-3, could not be distinguished by the 87-base-pair reads and were therefore excluded. The study gave a list of 150 to 200 TCR beta chains associated with cytomegalovirus.

Germline trimming: 1 base from V, 6 bases from J; junction bases outside gene matches: 1. The CDR3 spans 12 residues, from the cysteine through the phenylalanine. Just the 36-base CDR3 DNA is kept, in frame starting at base 1. Reading the germline V gene gives CDR1 SQVTM and CDR2 ANQGSEA. The cohort consisted of approximately 670 healthy bone marrow donors. Cohort members were all nominally healthy when sampled, although unrecorded immune exposures were likely present. The donor was CMV seropositive and belonged to the group of 250 to 350 seropositive cohort members. A peripheral blood sample was provided by each donor, and peripheral blood mononuclear cells were used for TCR beta sequencing. Genomic DNA extraction from the blood cell samples was performed with the Qiagen DNeasy Blood Extraction Kit. This clone was counted only a few times. Its binding antigen is unknown. No base qualities exist here, and no much larger clone lies one base off it.

The method behind the library was the immunoSEQ multiplex PCR assay. For the multiplex PCR, a mixture combining 60 forward primers for TCR Vbeta segments and 13 reverse primers for TCR Jbeta segments was used. The CDR3 region of rearranged TCR beta genes was amplified from genomic DNA with a multiplex PCR assay. The Illumina HiSeq System was used to sequence the amplified TCR beta libraries as 87-base-pair reads. For the original study's pipeline: A later analysis counted about 80 million unique TCR beta chains across the 666 repertoires, and some 11 million of these chains were shared by at least two donors. Raw reads were error-corrected and collapsed into unique sequences with a nearest-neighbor algorithm that merged closely related sequences to remove PCR and sequencing errors. Alignment of CDR3 sequences to IMGT reference sequences was used to assign V, D and J gene segments. For a sequence to be retained, at least a six-nucleotide match to both a V gene segment and a J gene segment was required. A rearrangement counted as productive if the CDR3 had no stop codons and remained in frame with V and J, and every other rearrangement counted as non-productive. CDR3 was defined according to IMGT convention as the region running from the second conserved V-encoded cysteine to the conserved J-encoded phenylalanine. The earlier analysis of around 640 of the donors excluded sequences that lacked an unambiguous match to a single V gene segment. An earlier analysis of a few hundred of the donors called V segments functional above 56.7% productive rearrangements and segregating when the between-donor standard deviation exceeded 5%. A statistical classification framework was developed to diagnose cytomegalovirus status using the catalog of TCR beta chain sequences. A later analysis assigned V and J genes by comparing TCR nucleotide sequences with IMGT/GENE-DB human TR gene sequences. Using the TCRdist pipeline, a later analysis assigned CDR3 sequences along with most-parsimonious VDJ recombination scenarios. In a later analysis, each TCR beta chain was defined by its CDR3 amino acid sequence together with its V-gene family, and reads lacking a unique V-gene family were excluded. A later analysis removed nearly 600 highly shared, low-generation-probability nucleotide sequences to deal with suspected cross-contamination and a sequencing artifact. A later analysis calculated a clonal expansion index for each public chain from normalized within-repertoire ranks of inferred template counts. Generation probabilities in a later analysis came from a VDJ recombination model fitted to out-of-frame rearrangements, and those results were checked against IGoR. A later analysis scored TCR-TCR, TCR-HLA and TCR-CMV co-occurrence with hypergeometric tests, applying a repertoire-size bias correction to TCR pairs. In a later analysis, false discovery rates were estimated by permuting HLA or CMV assignments 20 times. A later analysis grouped co-occurring TCRs with DBSCAN, adding TCRdist sequence similarity when clustering within HLA-allele-positive subsets. Co-occurrence clustering excluded repertoires with fewer than 30,000 or more than 120,000 public chains, plus five with anomalous nucleotide sharing. The table comes from immuneACCESS by way of TCRdb, which keeps in-frame sequences with V and J called. Part of the clones is missing from these tables; in studies checked, under half for an unresolved V gene and the rest for unknown reasons. From that table come the V and J calls and clone size; the DNA was used to work out D and trimming. The sample data list tens of thousands of clones, and 55% to 75% of these were observed just once. Jointly, the top ten make up over 13% of the sample.

Sequencing used PBMCs. This sequence uses TRBV29-1 and TRBJ2-7, and 9 junctional nucleotides match TRBD1. The source is a woman aged 50 to 65 in good health and CMV-seropositive. The DNA sequence reads TGCAGCGTTGAAGGACAGGGGGGCGAGCAGTACTTC. It translates to CSVEGQGGEQYF.